This TCR beta chain was identified in a study of cytomegalovirus exposure and HLA in healthy donors (dated by TCRdb to about 2017). About the investigation overall: According to a later analysis, one platform produced both the approximately 110 validation repertoires and the 670 or so repertoires of the first cohort. The study was designed to test whether signatures of past pathogen exposure could be identified by cataloging public T cell receptors. A separate validation cohort of 90 to 150 different subjects was used in addition to the 666-subject first cohort. To predict cytomegalovirus infection status, the study brought together high-throughput TCR immunosequencing, statistical association of individual TCRs with disease status, and machine learning. What the study reported, not specific to this receptor: The authors suggested that the approach could potentially be extended to other disease states and immunological phenotypes. A later analysis had no HLA typing for the validation cohort, so co-occurrence there was scored across all 130 or so repertoires. Subsequent analysis determined that TCRs grouped into clusters in the first cohort also showed a tendency toward co-occurrence across the 120 or so validation repertoires, and 94% of cluster scores exceeded 0. The classifier was reported to diagnose cytomegalovirus status with high specificity and sensitivity in both the original and validation cohorts. Three of the identified cytomegalovirus-associated TCR beta chains were confirmed in vitro to be specific for cytomegalovirus antigens. In the study, some 160 TCR beta chains were listed as associated with cytomegalovirus. Most TCR sequences were seen in very few donors, while some public TCRs were found in many individuals.

On this clone itself: It has no known antigen specificity. Per-base qualities were not stored, and no clone one base away is much larger.

Donors formed part of the validation cohort, which comprised about 130 subjects and was distinct from the first cohort of 690 or so subjects. Receptors were amplified or captured by the immunoSEQ multiplex PCR assay. The authors' analysis ran thus. A statistical classification framework was built for diagnosing cytomegalovirus status from the catalog of TCR beta chain sequences. Sourced from immuneACCESS, this table was stored by TCRdb with only in-frame sequences that have V and J called. A share of the clones is absent; for the studies checked, an unresolved V gene accounts for under half, and the remainder has no known explanation. The DNA was the basis for D and trimming; V, J and clone size are from that table. The sample profile shows 250,000 to 350,000 clones; about nine tenths of them were found once. The ten largest clones represent roughly 1.1% of the sample. V loses 2 bases of germline sequence and J loses 0 bases, and the interval between the two ends is 8 bases. Counted from cysteine to phenylalanine, this CDR3 has 16 amino acids. The sequence is cut down to CDR3 DNA, 48 bases in frame from base 1. The germline V gene (reference sequence) specifies WNHNN as CDR1 and SYGVQD as CDR2.

The V and J segments used are TRBV10-1 and TRBJ1-6; the D gene is not confidently resolved. Sequencing was carried out using PBMCs. The sequence was collected from a woman aged 25 to 39 in good health and CMV-seropositive. In nucleotide form, the sequence is TGCGCCAGCAGTGAGAACAGATGCTCCTATAATTCACCCCTCCACTTT. Translated, this is CASSENRCSYNSPLHF.